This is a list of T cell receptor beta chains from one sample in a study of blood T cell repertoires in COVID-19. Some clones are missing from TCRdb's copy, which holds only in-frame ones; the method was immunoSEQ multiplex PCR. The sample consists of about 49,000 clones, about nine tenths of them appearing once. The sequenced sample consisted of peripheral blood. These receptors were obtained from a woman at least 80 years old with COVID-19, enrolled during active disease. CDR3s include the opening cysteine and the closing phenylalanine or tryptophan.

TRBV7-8	CASSSAGQGFYGYTF
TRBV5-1	CASSRPGSYNEQFF
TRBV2	CASSDWRGGNNEQFF
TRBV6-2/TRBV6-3	CASSRSGNSYEQYF
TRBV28	CASIRRGEPQHF
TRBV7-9	CASSEATGTSGNTIYF
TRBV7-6	CASSPRTSGADTQYF
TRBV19	CASSIGQRDPSGANVLTF
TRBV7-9	CASSQRGVGEKLFF
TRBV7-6	CASSSGTGGTGELFF
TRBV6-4	CASSPDRDQPQHF
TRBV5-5	CASSTRLGHSNTGELFF
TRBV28	CASTNQAGAHGYTF
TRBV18	CASSRDSNYGYTF
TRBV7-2	CASSPAGGRPDTQYF